This T cell receptor beta chain came from a study of blood T cell repertoires in COVID-19. Per the germline V gene, CDR1 is LNHDA and CDR2 is SQIVND (reference sequence). The CDR3 is 15 residues long. V lost 4 bases, J lost 8 bases, and 8 bases stayed unmatched. Profiled with immunoSEQ multiplex PCR; TCRdb holds only in-frame clones, not every one. The table lists some 100,000 clones, roughly 84% of them singletons. The gene calls are TRBV19 and TRBJ2-1; 10 positions match TRBD1. The clonotype was recovered from a man aged 25 to 40 in a cohort sampled during active COVID-19. Material for sequencing was peripheral blood. The CDR3 DNA reads as TGTGCCAGTAGTAAGGGACAGGGGTTGCCCCATGAGCAGTTCTTC. It specifies CASSKGQGLPHEQFF.